This TCR beta chain appears in the sequencing data of a study of T cells in women clearing cervical HPV infection. Findings of the study overall: TRBV6-7 abundance was lower in cases than controls (roughly 0.11% versus 0.16%). T-cell numbers per sample were unknown and may explain richness differences.

HPV was found by MY09/MY11 PCR and dot-blot genotyping. Only in-frame clones appear in the TCRdb table, and some are missing; sequencing was by immunoSEQ multiplex PCR. The specimen's table records around 38,000 clones. In regard to this clone: Its target is unknown. The missing CDR3 end, 3 residues past where the read stops, is filled in from the germline J gene.

Looked up from germline, CDR1 is SGHKS and CDR2 is YYEKEE (reference sequence). The CDR3 is 15 residues long. Deletions cut 4 bases from V and 0 bases from J, with 13 bases between. The chain couples TRBV5-5 to TRBJ1-1; D is perhaps TRBD1 (5 bases). The sequence came from a woman aged 18 to 69 with a cervical HPV16 infection that either progressed to CIN3+ or cleared (not recorded which). Sequences were obtained from blood buffy coat. CDR3 DNA, as far as it was read: TGTGCCAGCAGCCTCGACAGTATCTTGAACACTGAA. Amino acids: CASSLDSILNTE. The complete CDR3 reads CASSLDSILNTEAFF. Variable domain in full (rest from reference TRBV5-5 and TRBJ1-1): DAGVTQSPTHLIKTRGQQVTLRCSPISGHKSVSWYQQVLGQGPQFIFQYYEKEERGRGNFPDRFSARQFPNYSSELNVNALLLGDSALYLCASSLDSILNTEAFFGQGTRLTVV.